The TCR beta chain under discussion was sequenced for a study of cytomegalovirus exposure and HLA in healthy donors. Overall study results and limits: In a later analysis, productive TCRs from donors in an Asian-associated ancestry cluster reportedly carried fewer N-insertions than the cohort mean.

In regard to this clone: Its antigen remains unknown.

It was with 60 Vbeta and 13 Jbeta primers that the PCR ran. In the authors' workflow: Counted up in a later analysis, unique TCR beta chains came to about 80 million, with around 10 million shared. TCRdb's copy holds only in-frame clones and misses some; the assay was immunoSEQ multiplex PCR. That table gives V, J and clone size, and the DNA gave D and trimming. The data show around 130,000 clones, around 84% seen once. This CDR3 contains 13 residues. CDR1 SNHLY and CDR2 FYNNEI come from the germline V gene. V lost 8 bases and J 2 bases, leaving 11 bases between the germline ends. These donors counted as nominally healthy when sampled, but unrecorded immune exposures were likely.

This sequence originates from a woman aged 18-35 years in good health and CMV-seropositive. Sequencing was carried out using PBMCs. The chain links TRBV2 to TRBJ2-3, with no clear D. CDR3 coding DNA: TGTGCCAGCGAGGAGCATATCACAGATACGCAGTATTTT. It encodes CASEEHITDTQYF. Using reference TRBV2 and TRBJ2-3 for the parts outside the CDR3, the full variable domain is EPEVTQTPSHQVTQMGQEVILRCVPISNHLYFYWYRQILGQKVEFLVSFYNNEISEKSEIFDDQFSVERPDGSNFTLKIRSTKLEDSAMYFCASEEHITDTQYFGPGTRLTVL.